Presented here are 26 T cell receptor beta chains from one specimen sequenced in a study of CD4 and CD8 cells across lung adenocarcinoma regions. TCRdb analysed the PCR reads with MiXCR anew, one entry per CDR3 protein. Of some 20,000 distinct CDR3 sequences listed, roughly half are singletons. The sample consisted of CD8+ T cells from the center of a lung tumor. These receptors were collected from a female donor with lung adenocarcinoma. The CD4 and CD8 labels of this study may be unreliable.

By sample fraction, this clonotype is large. V usage is TRBV10-2 and J usage is TRBJ2-1; 9 nucleotides agree with TRBD1. Trimming removed 10 bases from V and 5 bases from J; junction bases left unmatched: 6. Germline-derived CDR1 and CDR2 are WSHSY and SAAADI. CDR3 length equals 13 residues. The chain's CDR3 is CAIRTGADNEQFF. CDR3 coding DNA: TGCGCCATCAGGACAGGGGCGGACAATGAGCAGTTCTTC.

This chain connects TRBV5-1 to TRBJ1-1; unclear D gene. This CDR3 region has 13 residues. Germline V gene lookup returns CDR1 SGHRS and CDR2 YFSETQ. The V end lost 3 bases, the J end lost 1 base, and 7 bases lay between the germline ends. The CDR3 DNA reads as TGCGCCAGCAGCTATTTCGGGAACACTGAAGCTTTCTTT. It yields the protein CASSYFGNTEAFF.

There are a few counts of this clonotype. V usage is TRBV6-1 and J usage is TRBJ1-4; 8 bases are a match to TRBD1. Germline values: CDR1 MNHNS, CDR2 SASEGT. With 5 bases clipped from V and 8 bases from J, the junction kept 7 bases outside the gene matches. The CDR3 is made up of 14 amino acids. The CDR3 bases are TGTGCCAGCAGTATTGACAGGGGTGGGGAAAAACTGTTTTTT. Its translation: CASSIDRGGEKLFF.

This clonotype has ten or more counts. A read error may be the cause here, since a much bigger clone is one base away. V and J are TRBV10-1 and TRBJ2-1; TRBD2 matches 8 bases. The J call could be wrong; TRBJ2-7 is a better fit for the DNA end. This CDR3 has 14 residues. Germline assignment: CDR1 WNHNN and CDR2 SYGVQD (reference sequence). The CDR3: CASSESSGISEQYF. The DNA for the CDR3 is TGCGCCAGCAGTGAGAGTAGCGGGATTAGTGAGCAGTACTTC.

Concerning this clonotype itself: The junction differs from germline at one of its ends, possibly a read error. The chain links TRBV6-1 to TRBJ2-3; 8 nucleotides match TRBD2. The CDR3 is 14 residues long. CDR1 and CDR2 from the germline V gene are MNHNS and SASEGT. This CDR3 reads CASCRASGFDTQYF. The CDR3 region has the DNA TGTGCCAGCTGCCGGGCTAGCGGGTTTGATACGCAGTACTTT.

The rearrangement joins TRBV27 to TRBJ2-5; TRBD1 is a possible D gene (7 bases). From germline, CDR1 is MNHEY and CDR2 SMNVEV (reference sequence). This CDR3 spans 15 amino acids. The CDR3: CGRGRGDSDPDTQYF. Written as DNA, the CDR3 is TGTGGCAGGGGACGCGGGGACAGTGACCCAGATACGCAGTACTTC.

The chain links TRBV30 to TRBJ2-1; no definite D call. Germline CDR1 reads GTSNPN; CDR2 reads SVGIG (reference sequence). Trimming took 2 bases from V and 1 from J, leaving 6 bases between them. The CDR3 covers 13 residues. Here the CDR3 reads CAWSRVSYNEQFF. In nucleotides, the CDR3 is TGTGCCTGGAGTAGGGTTTCCTACAATGAGCAGTTCTTC.

V and J are TRBV6-5 and TRBJ2-1; D is ambiguous. The V end was cut by 3 bases, the J end by 8 bases, with 14 bases between. This CDR3 comprises 14 residues. Germline V gene data show CDR1 as MNHEY and CDR2 as SVGAGI. CDR3 coding DNA: TGTGCCAGCAGTTATAGTCTCATTCCGGATGAGCAGTTCTTC. Translating it yields CASSYSLIPDEQFF.

The gene calls are TRBV2 and TRBJ1-1; 9 nucleotides match TRBD1. The germline V gene encodes CDR1 SNHLY and CDR2 FYNNEI. CDR3 length: 14 amino acids. The V segment lost 4 bases and the J segment 7 bases; nucleotides outside the gene matches: 7. CDR3 coding DNA: TGTGCCAGCAGTGGGACAGGGGTAGGAGGTGAAGCTTTCTTT. Amino acid sequence: CASSGTGVGGEAFF. The complete variable domain, with remaining parts taken from reference TRBV2 and TRBJ1-1, reads EPEVTQTPSHQVTQMGQEVILRCVPISNHLYFYWYRQILGQKVEFLVSFYNNEISEKSEIFDDQFSVERPDGSNFTLKIRSTKLEDSAMYFCASSGTGVGGEAFFGQGTRLTVV.

Comments on this clonotype: The junction and the germline gene differ at one end; a read error may be behind it. This rearrangement joins TRBV6-1 to TRBJ2-4; TRBD2 might be the D (6 bases). Per germline, CDR1 MNHNS and CDR2 SASEGT. This CDR3 is built from 16 residues. The DNA for the CDR3 is TGTGCCAGGAGTGCCATCGGGGGTATGAGCCAAGACACGCAGTACTTC. Protein product: CARSAIGGMSQDTQYF.

This clonotype is deemed medium-sized. This chain connects TRBV6-1 to TRBJ1-5, with D unclear. The germline V and J ends were trimmed by 2 bases and 7 bases, with 9 bases remaining between them. CDR1 and CDR2 (germline): MNHNS, SASEGT. This CDR3 is 13 amino acids long. CDR3 nucleotide sequence: TGTGCCAGCAGTGAAACGCAATACCAGCCCCAGCATTTT. Translating it yields CASSETQYQPQHF.

This clonotype has ten or more counts. This rearrangement joins TRBV6-5 to TRBJ1-1; D possibly corresponds to TRBD1 (5 bases). V was cut by 3 bases and J by 4 bases, with 18 bases left in between. From germline, CDR1 is MNHEY and CDR2 SVGAGI. This CDR3 is 16 amino acids long. In DNA form, the CDR3 reads TGTGCCAGCAGTTATGGGCCCGCAGGGCGGCTCACTGAAGCTTTCTTT. It yields the protein CASSYGPAGRLTEAFF.

The rearrangement joins TRBV6-1 to TRBJ1-5; 8 nucleotides agree with TRBD1. With V trimmed by 3 bases and J by 6 bases, 10 bases remained unmatched. CDR1 is MNHNS and CDR2 is SASEGT in the germline V gene. This CDR3 is built from 16 residues. The CDR3 protein is CASSDSQGVGGQPQHF. CDR3 nucleotide sequence: TGTGCCAGCAGTGATTCACAGGGGGTAGGTGGTCAGCCCCAGCATTTT.

The rearrangement links TRBV7-8 to TRBJ2-3; D uncertain. V lost 0 bases to trimming and J lost 3 bases, with 7 bases between them. The CDR3 loop spans 14 amino acids. CDR1 is SGHVS, CDR2 FQNEAQ, per germline. The CDR3 DNA reads TGTGCCAGCAGCTTAGCATCGAGAACAGATACGCAGTATTTT. Residues: CASSLASRTDTQYF.

The rearrangement links TRBV9 to TRBJ2-4; TRBD2 is a possible D gene (5 bases). Deletions cut 1 base from V and 2 bases from J, with 16 bases between. This CDR3 spans 17 amino acids. Per the germline V gene, CDR1 is SGDLS and CDR2 is YYNGEE. The chain's CDR3 is CASSVRSEGEPKNIQYF. CDR3 coding DNA: TGTGCCAGCAGCGTACGTTCAGAGGGAGAACCCAAAAACATTCAGTACTTC.

Many counts were recorded for this clonotype. This sequence joins TRBV7-2 and TRBJ1-1; the match to TRBD1 covers 7 bases. Trimming at V came to 1 base and at J to 8 bases, leaving 10 bases not matched to a gene. This CDR3 is built from 15 residues. From germline, CDR1 is SGHTA and CDR2 FQGNSA. Written as DNA, the CDR3 is TGTGCCAGCAGCTTAGAGGGGGCTGGGAGGAGCGAAGCTTTCTTT. Protein product: CASSLEGAGRSEAFF.

The V gene is TRBV6-1, the J gene TRBJ2-1; D gene unclear. The CDR3 runs 14 residues. V was clipped by 1 base and J by 10 bases, with 14 bases between them. From germline, CDR1 is MNHNS and CDR2 SASEGT. The CDR3 region has the DNA TGTGCCAGCAGTGAAGTCGCAGGAGCCTACGAGCAGTTCTTC. Translating it yields CASSEVAGAYEQFF.

This clonotype showed up many times. The rearrangement joins TRBV4-1 to TRBJ2-5, with 9 bases fitting TRBD2. Looked up from germline, CDR1 is MGHRA and CDR2 is YSYEKL. The CDR3 runs to 16 residues. V gave up 3 bases and J gave up 2 bases; unmatched junction bases: 7. For the CDR3, the DNA is TGCGCCAGCAGCCAGGGATCTAGCGGGGCACAAGAGACCCAGTACTTC. Residues: CASSQGSSGAQETQYF.

As to this clonotype: The junction shows a germline mismatch at one end, possibly a read error. This chain links TRBV7-2 with TRBJ2-4; D could derive from TRBD1 or TRBD2 (5 bases each). CDR3 length: 14 amino acids. The germline CDR1 and CDR2 sequences are SGHTA and FQGNSA. The DNA of the CDR3 is TGCGCCAGCACGGGGCAGGGAGCCAAAGACACGCAGTATTTC. Translation: CASTGQGAKDTQYF.

Comments on this clonotype: The junction and the germline gene differ at one end; a read error may be behind it. The chain recombines TRBV6-1 with TRBJ2-3; perhaps TRBD2 as D (5 bases). Germline CDR1 and CDR2: MNHNS and SASEGT. The CDR3 extends over 14 amino acids. Here the CDR3 reads CASSGQTNQDTQYF. In DNA form, the CDR3 reads TGTGCCAGCAGTGGCCAGACTAACCAAGATACCCAGTACTTT.

The V and J genes are TRBV10-3 and TRBJ2-2; the match to TRBD2 covers 7 bases. Looked up from germline, CDR1 is ENHRY and CDR2 is SYGVKD. This CDR3 contains 15 residues. V dropped 6 bases and J dropped 13; count of bases not matched to a gene: 17. The CDR3 bases are TGTGCCATCAGCCGCCTAGCGGTGAGCACCGGTACGCTGTTTTTT. This translates into CAISRLAVSTGTLFF.

DNA for the CDR3: TGTGCCAGCAGCGGTACAGGGCTCGACACCGGGGAGCTGTTTTTT. It encodes CASSGTGLDTGELFF. The chain employs TRBV7-3 and TRBJ2-2, with a possible D match to TRBD1 (6 bases). Germline loops: CDR1 SGHTA, CDR2 FQGTGA. The germline V and J ends were trimmed by 5 bases and 3 bases, with 13 bases remaining between them. The CDR3 has 15 residues.

The chain recombines TRBV7-2 with TRBJ2-1; D may be TRBD1 or TRBD2 (5 bases each). Germline V gene sequence: CDR1 SGHTA, CDR2 FQGNSA. This CDR3 has 13 amino acids. Trimming pared 1 base from V and 13 bases from J, leaving 14 bases between. The CDR3 region is CASSLDSRDHQFF. CDR3 coding DNA: TGTGCCAGCAGCTTAGATTCTCGGGACCATCAGTTCTTC.

This sequence joins TRBV27 and TRBJ2-7; D gene uncertain. The germline CDR1 and CDR2 sequences are MNHEY and SMNVEV (reference sequence). This CDR3 contains 14 residues. With 5 bases removed from V and 0 bases from J, the gap between germline ends came to 11 bases. The CDR3 bases are TGTGCCAGCAGTCCCCGGGCCGGCTCCTACGAGCAGTACTTC. Protein product: CASSPRAGSYEQYF.

On this clonotype: One junction end does not reproduce the germline sequence, and a read error may be involved. V usage is TRBV10-3 and J usage is TRBJ2-3, with TRBD1 as a possible D gene (7 bases). Germline-derived CDR1 and CDR2 are ENHRY and SYGVKD. The CDR3 covers 15 residues. The CDR3 region has the DNA TGTGCCGGGGGGCAGGGGGGCCGCGCCAAAGATACGCAGTACTTT. Protein product: CAGGQGGRAKDTQYF.

This clonotype was found a few times. The chain couples TRBV28 to TRBJ2-5, with 8 nucleotides matching TRBD2. Germline CDR1 reads MDHEN; CDR2 reads SYDVKM. The CDR3 totals 14 residues. CDR3 nucleotides: TGTGCGGGGAGCGGGGGCAGCGACCAAGAGACCCAGTACTTC. Protein: CAGSGGSDQETQYF.